This entry concerns a single T cell receptor beta chain. What it recognizes is unknown. The sample is drawn from a study of T cell responses to AZD1222 COVID-19 vaccine. Study outcomes and limitations: Recipients of two AZD1222 doses showed rising Spike-specific TCR breadth and depth. Nearly half of spike-specific TCRs reportedly target variant regions that are unmutated in the B.1.351 and B.1.1.7 variants. Repertoire sampling happened only post peak T cell response.

The table came from immunoSEQ multiplex PCR; TCRdb's copy has only in-frame clones and leaves some out. Of around 54,000 clones detected, approximately 86% appear once; the ten largest clones hold 6.9%. Germline V gene lookup returns CDR1 MNHEY and CDR2 SVGAGI. This CDR3 is built from 14 residues. The V end was cut by 3 bases, the J end by 9 bases, with 12 bases between. Sequencing was performed on peripheral blood, taken 28 days after the second AZD1222 dose. The chain employs TRBV6-5 and TRBJ1-6; weak D call: TRBD1 (5 bases). The receptor's source is an adult who received the AZD1222 COVID-19 vaccine. The CDR3 is CASSYGHSFSPLHF. DNA for the CDR3: TGTGCCAGCAGTTATGGACACAGTTTTTCACCCCTCCACTTT.